These T cell receptor beta chains were read from a single sample in a study of regulatory T cells in long-lasting Graves disease. TCRdb passed the multiplex PCR reads through MiXCR, listing each CDR3 protein once. The sample holds more than 300,000 distinct CDR3 sequences; roughly 23% are singletons and the top ten take under 35%. The sample consisted of peripheral blood mononuclear cells (PBMCs), taken when the disease was refractory, from a patient treated with antithyroid drugs. The receptors were sampled from a woman in her forties with Graves disease. CDR3s include the opening cysteine and the closing phenylalanine or tryptophan. A D gene is named only where the DNA matches it firmly. Only some rows state a clone size, as once, few, many or a class for expanded clones.

TGTGCCAGCAGTTACTCGAGGGCTCGATATTTT	CASSYSRARYF	TRBV6-2/TRBV6-3	few	TRBJ1-3	.
TGTGCCAGCAGTTTCCGACTAGCGGAAGGGCCCGGGGAGCTGTTTTTT	CASSFRLAEGPGELFF	TRBV27	few	TRBJ2-2	TRBD2
TGTGCCACCAGTGATGGTCAAGTTAATGAAAAACTGTTTTTT	CATSDGQVNEKLFF	TRBV24-1	.	TRBJ1-4	.
TGTGCCAGCTCACCACTCAGGGGGGGCACTGAAGCTTTCTTT	CASSPLRGGTEAFF	TRBV18	.	TRBJ1-1	TRBD1
TGTGCCAGCAGTAAGGGAGAGCACTACGAGCAGTACTTC	CASSKGEHYEQYF	TRBV5-6	few	TRBJ2-7	.
TGTGCCAGCAGCTCCCCCTTACGGGAGGGCCCGAAAGAGACCCAGTACTTC	CASSSPLREGPKETQYF	TRBV11-2	many	TRBJ2-5	TRBD2
TGCAGTTCACCTTCGGCGGGACAGGGTCACTACGAGCAGTACTTC	CSSPSAGQGHYEQYF	TRBV20-1	few	TRBJ2-7	TRBD1
TGTGCCAGCAGCCCCTCCTGGATGAACACTGAAGCTTTCTTT	CASSPSWMNTEAFF	TRBV7-2	few	TRBJ1-1	.
TGTGCCAGTAGTATCGGACAGACAGGTCAAAACATTCAGTACTTC	CASSIGQTGQNIQYF	TRBV19	.	TRBJ2-4	.
TGTGCCAGCAGGCCTGACAGGGGAGGCACCATATATTTT	CASRPDRGGTIYF	TRBV11-2	few	TRBJ1-3	TRBD1
TGTGCCAGCAGCCCAGGGGACAGGGAAATATACGAGCAGTACTTC	CASSPGDREIYEQYF	TRBV28	many	TRBJ2-7	TRBD1
TGTGCCAGCAGCTTAGCTTCCCAAGTGAACACTGAAGCTTTCTTT	CASSLASQVNTEAFF	TRBV7-9	many	TRBJ1-1	.
TGCGCCAGCAGCTTGCCTTTGGAGGTTGCCAAAAACATTCAGTACTTC	CASSLPLEVAKNIQYF	TRBV5-1	few	TRBJ2-4	.
TGTGCCAGCTCCGGTGGCAGGGGATTGGAAAAACTGTTTTTT	CASSGGRGLEKLFF	TRBV7-9	.	TRBJ1-4	.
TGCGCCAGCAGCTGGAAACAGGGGCCTAATGAAAAACTGTTTTTT	CASSWKQGPNEKLFF	TRBV5-1	few	TRBJ1-4	TRBD1
TGTGCCAGCAGCCTACAGGGTCCGGATACGCAGTATTTT	CASSLQGPDTQYF	TRBV2	few	TRBJ2-3	.
TGTGCCAGCAGCTTAGCGTTGGAGGGCAATGAGCAGTTCTTC	CASSLALEGNEQFF	TRBV13	.	TRBJ2-1	.
TGCAGTGCTAGAGAATTTCCAGATCATTCCTACGAGCAGTACTTC	CSAREFPDHSYEQYF	TRBV20-1	many	TRBJ2-7	.